The 18 T cell receptor beta chains given below trace back to one sample, sequenced in a study of T cell responses to AZD1222 COVID-19 vaccine. Using immunoSEQ multiplex PCR, the repertoire was profiled, and TCRdb retains in-frame clones only, with some absent. The sample lists more than 250,000 clones, over 90% occurring once. Specimen: peripheral blood, collected on day 0 of AZD1222 vaccination. These receptors were collected from an adult in good health.

The chain employs TRBV9 and TRBJ1-4; 8 bases are a match to TRBD1. Germline lookup yields CDR1 SGDLS and CDR2 YYNGEE. This CDR3 has 15 amino acids. The V segment lost 4 bases and the J segment 5 bases; nucleotides outside the gene matches: 7. The CDR3 region is CASSPRTGRNEKLFF. CDR3 DNA: TGTGCCAGCAGCCCCCGGACAGGGAGAAATGAAAAACTGTTTTTT.

V gene TRBV25-1 combines with J gene TRBJ2-5, with no clear D. The ends were cut back, 4 bases at V and 5 bases at J, with 11 bases in the middle. Germline assignment: CDR1 MGHDK and CDR2 SYGVNS. The CDR3 totals 13 residues. The CDR3 DNA reads TGTGCCAGCAGTGCCCCCGGCCTCGAGACCCAGTACTTC. Translating it yields CASSAPGLETQYF. The full variable domain, rest sourced from reference TRBV25-1 and TRBJ2-5, is EADIYQTPRYLVIGTGKKITLECSQTMGHDKMYWYQQDPGMELHLIHYSYGVNSTEKGDLSSESTVSRIRTEHFPLTLESARPSHTSQYLCASSAPGLETQYFGPGTRLLVL.

The V gene is TRBV6-5, the J gene TRBJ2-7; D is undetermined. The germline V gene encodes CDR1 MNHEY and CDR2 SVGAGI. Trimming cost V 11 bases and J 4 bases, with 15 bases left between them. This CDR3 is built from 12 residues. CDR3 DNA sequence: TGTGCCTCCCAAGTGTGGGGTTACGAGCAGTACTTC. This encodes CASQVWGYEQYF.

The genes are TRBV7-2 and TRBJ1-6; no reliable D call. CDR3 length: 17 residues. Germline loops: CDR1 SGHTA, CDR2 FQGNSA. V lost 6 bases and J lost 0, with 15 bases in between. CDR3 amino acids: CASSSPGRSSYNSPLHF. DNA of the CDR3: TGTGCCAGCAGTTCCCCGGGGAGGAGCTCCTATAATTCACCCCTCCACTTT. Full variable domain (missing parts from reference TRBV7-2 and TRBJ1-6): GAGVSQSPSNKVTEKGKDVELRCDPISGHTALYWYRQSLGQGLEFLIYFQGNSAPDKSGLPSDRFSAERTGGSVSTLTIQRTQQEDSAVYLCASSSPGRSSYNSPLHFGNGTRLTVT.

The chain carries TRBV5-1 and TRBJ2-3; no firm D call. The CDR3 contains 14 residues. The germline gives CDR1 SGHRS, CDR2 YFSETQ. Trimming stripped 4 bases from V and 6 bases from J, with 15 bases between. The CDR3 spells CASSAEQQLDTQYF. Written as DNA, the CDR3 is TGCGCCAGCAGCGCGGAGCAACAGTTGGATACGCAGTATTTT.

The chain combines TRBV11-3 with TRBJ2-3, with TRBD2 identical over 13 bases. CDR3 length: 15 amino acids. The V gene's germline CDR1 is SGHNT and CDR2 YENEEA. J lost 3 bases, V lost 5 bases, and 2 bases had no gene match. The CDR3 DNA sequence: TGTGCCAGCAGCCGGACTAGCGGGAGTACAGATACGCAGTATTTT. This gives the protein CASSRTSGSTDTQYF.

This clone came up once. This chain links TRBV4-2 with TRBJ2-7, with TRBD1 as a possible D gene (5 bases). CDR1 is LGHNA and CDR2 is YNFKEQ in the germline V gene. This CDR3 contains 15 residues. With 2 bases removed from V and 5 bases from J, the gap between germline ends came to 16 bases. The CDR3 spells CASSQTSSGLDEQYF. The CDR3 coding sequence is TGTGCCAGCAGCCAAACCTCTTCAGGGCTTGACGAGCAGTACTTC.

The chain is built from TRBV15 and TRBJ1-3, with D possibly matching TRBD1 (5 bases). V lost 3 bases, J lost 1 base, and 7 bases lay in between. Germline V lookup: CDR1 LNHNV, CDR2 YYDKDF (reference sequence). The CDR3 consists of 14 residues. The DNA of the CDR3 is TGTGCCACCAGCAGCAGGGCATCTGGAAACACCATATATTTT. Its protein product is CATSSRASGNTIYF.

V is TRBV27 and J is TRBJ1-4, with 11 bases that match TRBD1. The ends lost 5 bases at V and 6 bases at J; junction bases unmatched: 5. Germline CDR1 is MNHEY and CDR2 is SMNVEV (reference sequence). CDR3 length: 15 amino acids. The CDR3 spells CASSGGQGAYEKLFF. Here the CDR3 DNA reads TGTGCCAGCAGTGGCGGACAGGGGGCTTATGAAAAACTGTTTTTT.

The rearrangement joins TRBV30 to TRBJ2-4; 11 positions match TRBD2. Germline V lookup: CDR1 GTSNPN, CDR2 SVGIG (reference sequence). V trimming: 5 bases; J trimming: 0 bases; junction bases outside the gene matches: 18. This CDR3 has 20 residues. Written as DNA, the CDR3 is TGTGCCTGGGGGACAGGGCGAGTGACTAGCGGGATTCTAGCCAAAAACATTCAGTACTTC. Residues: CAWGTGRVTSGILAKNIQYF.

The CDR3 region is CATSDPHGANGNTIYF. CDR3 in DNA: TGTGCCACCAGTGACCCCCACGGGGCAAATGGAAACACCATATATTTT. V usage is TRBV24-1 and J usage is TRBJ1-3; perhaps TRBD1 as D (5 bases). Between the trimmed V and J ends, which lost 4 bases and 3 bases, there was a span of 15 bases. The CDR3 extends over 16 amino acids. Germline values: CDR1 KGHDR, CDR2 SFDVKD.

This chain links TRBV28 with TRBJ2-2; D may be TRBD1 (5 bases). From germline, CDR1 is MDHEN and CDR2 SYDVKM. Trimming stripped 7 bases from V and 7 bases from J, with 10 bases between. The CDR3 has 12 amino acids. The chain's CDR3 is CASKSRVGELFF. The CDR3 DNA follows: TGTGCCAGCAAGAGCAGGGTCGGGGAGCTGTTTTTT.

The chain employs TRBV7-8 and TRBJ1-6, with D possibly matching TRBD1 (6 bases). The CDR3 is made up of 14 amino acids. The germline V gene has CDR1 SGHVS and CDR2 FQNEAQ. The V gene lost 8 bases and the J gene lost 6 bases, with 14 bases spanning the gap. The CDR3 loop is CASGPGVGNSPLHF. The CDR3 DNA is TGTGCCAGCGGCCCAGGGGTGGGTAATTCACCCCTCCACTTT.

This rearrangement joins TRBV28 to TRBJ1-4, with D tentatively TRBD1 (5 bases). V was clipped by 5 bases and J by 16 bases, with 14 bases between them. This CDR3 spans 11 amino acids. Germline V CDR1 and CDR2: MDHEN, SYDVKM. The CDR3 sequence: CASSGGLSPFF. DNA of the CDR3: TGTGCCAGCAGTGGGGGACTTAGTCCGTTTTTT.

This rearrangement joins TRBV5-1 to TRBJ1-6, with D perhaps matching TRBD1 (6 bases). The CDR3 is 14 residues long. The germline gives CDR1 SGHRS, CDR2 YFSETQ. Trimming left V 0 bases short and J 11 bases short, with 12 bases between. The CDR3 DNA follows: TGCGCCAGCAGCTTGGGGCAGGGGAAGGCACCCCTCCACTTT. It translates to CASSLGQGKAPLHF.

This clone was recorded only once. The V gene is TRBV27, the J gene TRBJ2-6, with 8 bases fitting TRBD1. The length of the CDR3 is 18 residues. Trimming cost V 8 bases and J 0 bases; bases outside gene matches: 12. Per germline, CDR1 MNHEY and CDR2 SMNVEV (reference sequence). CDR3 DNA: TGTGCCAGCTTCTGGTCCGGGACAGGTCTCTCTGGGGCCAACGTCCTGACTTTC. This codes for CASFWSGTGLSGANVLTF.

CDR3 region: CASSFIGSRTDTQYF. The CDR3 DNA reads TGTGCCAGCAGCTTCATAGGTTCCCGGACAGATACGCAGTATTTT. The genes are TRBV5-6 and TRBJ2-3; D uncertain. With 2 bases removed from V and 3 bases from J, the gap between germline ends came to 13 bases. The CDR3 is made up of 15 amino acids. Germline assignment: CDR1 SGHDT and CDR2 YYEEEE. Looking up the rest from reference TRBV5-6 and TRBJ2-3 gives the full variable domain: DAGVTQSPTHLIKTRGQQVTLRCSPKSGHDTVSWYQQALGQGPQFIFQYYEEEERQRGNFPDRFSGHQFPNYSSELNVNALLLGDSALYLCASSFIGSRTDTQYFGPGTRLTVL.

The J gene is TRBJ2-1, the V gene TRBV11-1, with unresolved D. Between the trimmed V and J ends, which lost 1 base and 8 bases, there was a span of 12 bases. The CDR3 covers 14 residues. From germline, CDR1 is SGHAT and CDR2 FQDESV (reference sequence). The CDR3 loop reads CASSLGLAYYEQFF. The DNA for the CDR3 is TGTGCCAGCAGCTTAGGCTTGGCGTACTATGAGCAGTTCTTC.